This T cell receptor beta chain comes out of a study of human T cells and chemical hapten exposure. Study in general: Each week of the roughly 23-week study, patients had diphenylcyclopropenone applied to the scalp.

Germline values: CDR1 LGHDT, CDR2 YNNKEL (reference sequence). CDR3 size: 18 residues. The germline V and J ends were trimmed by 2 bases and 0 bases, with 19 bases remaining between them. Study-level results: Expanded TCRs were compared with controls, and the expanded TCRs formed significantly more large CDR3 similarity clusters.

TCRdb itself ran the RACE reads through MiXCR, one entry per CDR3 protein. Counted here are around 300,000 distinct CDR3 sequences, around 6.9% occurring once; the ten biggest clones make up approximately 8%. As regards this clonotype: Its antigen remains unknown.

Time point noted: patch test 1, 2 weeks after DPC sensitization. Treatment specified: therapeutic diphenylcyclopropenone sensitization with weekly scalp DPC. The genes are TRBV3-1 and TRBJ1-1; tentatively, D is TRBD1 (5 bases). The TCR comes from a woman younger than 30 with alopecia areata. Some clones in this sample may be carry-over from other donors' samples. The sequenced sample was whole blood, obtained in connection with sensitization to the hapten diphenylcyclopropenone (DPC). In DNA, the CDR3 is TGTGCCAGCAGCCAAACTCCCAAATGGGCAGGGATGAACACTGAAGCTTTCTTT. Protein sequence: CASSQTPKWAGMNTEAFF.